These 11 T cell receptor beta chains share one sample of origin, sequenced in a study of CD8 T cells in ankylosing spondylitis. Using its own MiXCR run on the 5' RACE reads, TCRdb lists one record per CDR3 protein. There are 150,000 to 200,000 distinct CDR3 sequences in the sample; around 13% occur only once, and approximately 11% lies in the top ten. Sequencing used blood, either unsorted or a sorted T cell fraction (not recorded which). The receptors here all came from a female donor with ankylosing spondylitis or in good health (not recorded which).

This clonotype was detected many times. This chain uses TRBV7-8 with TRBJ2-1; tentative D call: TRBD2 (6 bases). Trimming stripped 5 bases from V and 6 bases from J, with 14 bases between. Germline V gives CDR1 SGHVS, CDR2 FQNEAQ. The CDR3 extends over 14 amino acids. CDR3 region: CASSPWTIPNEQFF. The CDR3 coding sequence is TGTGCCAGCAGCCCCTGGACTATCCCCAATGAGCAGTTCTTC. Complete variable domain (other parts from reference TRBV7-8 and TRBJ2-1): GAGVSQSPRYKVAKRGQDVALRCDPISGHVSLFWYQQALGQGPEFLTYFQNEAQLDKSGLPSDRFFAERPEGSVSTLKIQRTQQEDSAVYLCASSPWTIPNEQFFGPGTRLTVL.

The gene calls are TRBV12-3 or TRBV12-4 and TRBJ2-7; D gene unclear. The CDR3 has 14 amino acids. Trimming shortened V by 5 bases and J by 6 bases, and 17 bases separated the two germline ends. CDR3 residues: CASSLRGEILEQYF. CDR3 coding DNA: TGTGCCAGCAGTCTACGTGGGGAAATACTCGAGCAGTACTTC.

There are many counts of this clonotype. The genes are TRBV4-2 and TRBJ1-4; 7 bases fit TRBD1. The CDR3 is made up of 17 amino acids. Per the germline V gene, CDR1 is LGHNA and CDR2 is YNFKEQ. The trim removed 3 bases at V and 5 bases at J, leaving 12 bases unmatched. In DNA, the CDR3 is TGTGCCAGCAGCCAGGGGATCCGGGACAGTGTAAATGAAAAACTGTTTTTT. This gives the protein CASSQGIRDSVNEKLFF.

V and J are TRBV20-1 and TRBJ2-1; 11 nucleotides agree with TRBD2. The germline V gene has CDR1 DFQATT and CDR2 SNEGSKA (reference sequence). Germline trimming cut 3 bases from V and 7 bases from J; bases unmatched to any gene: 8. The CDR3 extends over 15 amino acids. CDR3 DNA sequence: TGCAGTGCTAGGGGGACTAGCGGTCCGGGGAATGAGCAGTTCTTC. Translation: CSARGTSGPGNEQFF.

As concerns this clonotype: One base away lies a much larger clone, so this may be a sequencing read error. As the CDR3 is not closed by the conserved phenylalanine or tryptophan, this likely results from a read error. J is TRBJ2-3 and V is TRBV12-3 or TRBV12-4; 11 nucleotides align to TRBD1. The CDR3 consists of 14 residues. V shed 5 bases and J 7 bases; nucleotides not matched to a gene: 5. The CDR3 sequence: CASSGTGGRNTQYS. CDR3 bases: TGTGCCAGCAGTGGGACAGGGGGGAGGAATACGCAGTATTCT.

Many counts were recorded for this clonotype. The chain joins TRBV30 to TRBJ1-6, with D unclear. Germline V gene sequence: CDR1 GTSNPN, CDR2 SVGIG (reference sequence). CDR3 size: 14 residues. Trimming removed 2 bases at V and 9 bases at J, with 14 bases between. The CDR3 loop reads CAWSRNGNSSPLHF. The CDR3 nucleotides are TGTGCCTGGAGTCGGAATGGGAATAGTTCACCCCTCCACTTT.

In its sample, this clonotype was seen many times. The gene calls are TRBV5-1 and TRBJ2-7, with 7 nucleotides matching TRBD2. The germline gives CDR1 SGHRS, CDR2 YFSETQ. V trimming: 1 base; J trimming: 3 bases; junction bases outside the gene matches: 13. The CDR3 is 17 residues long. CDR3 loop: CASSLSDSREVVYEQYF. The CDR3, as DNA: TGCGCCAGCAGCTTGTCAGACTCCCGGGAGGTCGTCTACGAGCAGTACTTC.

The table lists this clonotype with many counts. The V and J genes are TRBV20-1 and TRBJ2-1; a weak D match, TRBD1 (5 bases). This CDR3 has 11 amino acids. V was cut by 3 bases and J by 7 bases, with 7 bases left in between. Germline V gene sequence: CDR1 DFQATT, CDR2 SNEGSKA (reference sequence). The CDR3 sequence is CSASQGNEQFF. The CDR3, as DNA: TGCAGTGCTAGCCAGGGAAATGAGCAGTTCTTC.

The rearrangement uses TRBV12-3 or TRBV12-4 and TRBJ1-1, with 8 bases aligning to TRBD1. Trimming at V came to 6 bases and at J to 4 bases, leaving 4 bases not matched to a gene. The CDR3 runs 13 residues. CDR3 sequence reads: CASRPTGGTEAFF. CDR3 bases: TGTGCCAGCAGACCTACAGGGGGCACTGAAGCTTTCTTT.

This clonotype was detected ten times or more. V and J are TRBV9 and TRBJ1-4; D is unresolved. The germline V gene has CDR1 SGDLS and CDR2 YYNGEE. Trimming removed 2 bases at V and 1 base at J, with 9 bases between. This CDR3 has 15 amino acids. The DNA for the CDR3 is TGTGCCAGCAGCGTGGGTTTAGTAACTAATGAAAAACTGTTTTTT. Translation: CASSVGLVTNEKLFF.

This clonotype was seen a handful of times. The V gene is TRBV18, the J gene TRBJ1-1, with 10 bases that match TRBD1. V shed 3 bases, J shed 1 base, and the junction held 2 bases outside the gene matches. Germline V gene lookup returns CDR1 KGHSH and CDR2 LQKENI. This CDR3 is 15 amino acids long. The CDR3 nucleotides read TGTGCCAGCTCACCGCGACAGGGGGCGAACACTGAAGCTTTCTTT. Translated: CASSPRQGANTEAFF.